These T cell receptor beta chains were read from a single sample in a study of Ad26.COV2.S vaccination and SARS-CoV-2 variants. Profiling relied on immunoSEQ multiplex PCR, and the TCRdb table lists in-frame clones only, not all of them. The sample lists a few hundred thousand clones, 80% to 90% occurring once. The sample was peripheral blood, taken in a trial of Ad26.COV2.S vaccine versus placebo. The receptor source for this set is a person aged 18-60 years who received the Ad26.COV2.S COVID-19 vaccine or a placebo. CDR3s include the opening cysteine and the closing phenylalanine or tryptophan. A D gene is named only where the DNA matches it firmly. Rows give clone size only sometimes, using once, few, many, or a class for an expanded clone.

j_gene: TRBJ1-1; d_gene: .; abundance: .; v_gene: TRBV3-1/TRBV3-2; CDR3aa: CASSQVPGAGDTEAFF; CDR3nt: TGTGCCAGCAGCCAAGTACCAGGGGCAGGGGACACTGAAGCTTTCTTT
j_gene: TRBJ1-5; d_gene: TRBD1; abundance: .; v_gene: TRBV18; CDR3aa: CASSPGTGGNQPQHF; CDR3nt: TGTGCCAGCTCTCCTGGGACAGGGGGCAATCAGCCCCAGCATTTT
j_gene: TRBJ2-1; d_gene: .; abundance: .; v_gene: TRBV9; CDR3aa: CASSVDVLTNNEQFF; CDR3nt: TGTGCCAGCAGCGTAGATGTACTAACGAACAATGAGCAGTTCTTC
j_gene: TRBJ2-1; d_gene: TRBD2; abundance: .; v_gene: TRBV6-4; CDR3aa: CASSGIAGSYNEQFF; CDR3nt: TGTGCCAGCAGTGGGATAGCGGGCTCCTACAATGAGCAGTTCTTC
j_gene: TRBJ1-2; d_gene: .; abundance: .; v_gene: TRBV6-5; CDR3aa: CASRRTSLGLGYTF; CDR3nt: TGTGCCAGCAGGCGGACCTCCCTGGGACTCGGCTACACCTTC
j_gene: TRBJ1-2; d_gene: .; abundance: .; v_gene: TRBV2; CDR3aa: CASREDLRGYTF; CDR3nt: TGTGCCAGCAGGGAAGACCTGAGGGGCTACACCTTC
j_gene: TRBJ2-3; d_gene: TRBD2; abundance: .; v_gene: TRBV4-3; CDR3aa: CASSQETAGGVLDTQYF; CDR3nt: TGCGCCAGCAGCCAAGAAACGGCGGGGGGGGTTTTGGATACGCAGTATTTT
j_gene: TRBJ2-1; d_gene: .; abundance: once; v_gene: TRBV19; CDR3aa: CASSLTGLGYNEQFF; CDR3nt: TGTGCCAGTAGTTTGACAGGCCTAGGTTACAATGAGCAGTTCTTC
j_gene: TRBJ2-1; d_gene: TRBD2; abundance: once; v_gene: TRBV2; CDR3aa: CASNLIAGGSNEQFF; CDR3nt: TGTGCCAGCAATCTAATAGCGGGGGGCAGCAATGAGCAGTTCTTC
j_gene: TRBJ1-3; d_gene: .; abundance: once; v_gene: TRBV4-3; CDR3aa: CASSQDHGVITGNTIYF; CDR3nt: TGCGCCAGCAGCCAAGATCATGGAGTAATAACTGGAAACACCATATATTTT
j_gene: TRBJ1-3; d_gene: TRBD1; abundance: .; v_gene: TRBV5-1; CDR3aa: CASSLAHYRGGDRVLHSGNTIYF; CDR3nt: TGCGCCAGCAGCTTGGCTCACTACCGTGGGGGGGACAGGGTCCTACACTCTGGAAACACCATATATTTT
j_gene: TRBJ2-5; d_gene: TRBD2; abundance: .; v_gene: TRBV19; CDR3aa: CASSRRSGGAYETQYF; CDR3nt: TGTGCCAGTAGTCGACGCAGCGGGGGGGCCTATGAGACCCAGTACTTC
j_gene: TRBJ1-4; d_gene: .; abundance: .; v_gene: TRBV7-9; CDR3aa: CASSVPGHDNEKLFF; CDR3nt: TGTGCCAGCAGTGTACCGGGACACGACAATGAAAAACTGTTTTTT
j_gene: TRBJ1-1; d_gene: .; abundance: many; v_gene: TRBV18; CDR3aa: CASSPSVSNTEAFF; CDR3nt: TGTGCCAGCTCACCATCGGTAAGCAACACTGAAGCTTTCTTT
j_gene: TRBJ2-7; d_gene: TRBD1; abundance: .; v_gene: TRBV18; CDR3aa: CASSAGQVSYEQYF; CDR3nt: TGTGCCAGCTCAGCCGGACAGGTCTCCTACGAGCAGTACTTC
j_gene: TRBJ1-1; d_gene: TRBD1; abundance: .; v_gene: TRBV9; CDR3aa: CASSPTGAPKAFF; CDR3nt: TGTGCCAGCAGCCCCACAGGGGCCCCCAAGGCTTTCTTT
j_gene: TRBJ1-1; d_gene: .; abundance: .; v_gene: TRBV9; CDR3aa: CASSRTGQTGTEAFF; CDR3nt: TGTGCCAGCAGCCGCACCGGACAGACGGGCACTGAAGCTTTCTTT
j_gene: TRBJ2-3; d_gene: TRBD2; abundance: once; v_gene: TRBV4-1; CDR3aa: CASSQEGGGGGLDTQYF; CDR3nt: TGCGCCAGCAGCCAAGAAGGCGGCGGGGGGGGTTTAGATACGCAGTATTTT
j_gene: TRBJ2-1; d_gene: .; abundance: .; v_gene: TRBV19; CDR3aa: CASSIGVREQFF; CDR3nt: TGTGCCAGTAGTATTGGGGTGAGGGAGCAGTTCTTC
j_gene: TRBJ2-7; d_gene: .; abundance: .; v_gene: TRBV9; CDR3aa: CASSAGSGEQYF; CDR3nt: TGTGCCAGCAGCGCCGGTTCGGGCGAGCAGTACTTC
j_gene: TRBJ2-1; d_gene: TRBD2; abundance: .; v_gene: TRBV24-1; CDR3aa: CATSWGLAGVNEQFF; CDR3nt: TGTGCTACCAGTTGGGGACTAGCGGGAGTGAATGAGCAGTTCTTC
j_gene: TRBJ2-3; d_gene: .; abundance: .; v_gene: TRBV27; CDR3aa: CASHSYTDTQYF; CDR3nt: TGTGCCAGCCACTCCTACACAGATACGCAGTATTTT
j_gene: TRBJ2-1; d_gene: TRBD1; abundance: .; v_gene: TRBV7-3; CDR3aa: CASSTDRASYNEQFF; CDR3nt: TGTGCCAGCAGCACCGACAGGGCCTCCTACAATGAGCAGTTCTTC
j_gene: TRBJ2-1; d_gene: TRBD2; abundance: .; v_gene: TRBV11-2; CDR3aa: CASSLPRTSGRVF; CDR3nt: TGTGCCAGCAGCTTACCAAGGACTAGCGGGAGGGTCTTC
j_gene: TRBJ1-2; d_gene: .; abundance: .; v_gene: TRBV7-9; CDR3aa: CASSLDSYYGYTF; CDR3nt: TGTGCCAGCAGCTTAGACAGCTACTATGGCTACACCTTC
j_gene: TRBJ2-5; d_gene: .; abundance: .; v_gene: TRBV7-2; CDR3aa: CASSLSRSTETQYF; CDR3nt: TGTGCCAGCAGCTTAAGCAGATCGACGGAGACCCAGTACTTC
j_gene: TRBJ1-2; d_gene: .; abundance: .; v_gene: TRBV2; CDR3aa: CASIRLIGNGYTF; CDR3nt: TGTGCCAGCATTCGGTTAATTGGGAATGGCTACACCTTC
j_gene: TRBJ1-1; d_gene: .; abundance: .; v_gene: TRBV11-2; CDR3aa: CASSLDPRGPTEAFF; CDR3nt: TGTGCCAGCAGCTTAGATCCCCGGGGGCCCACTGAAGCTTTCTTT
j_gene: TRBJ1-1; d_gene: .; abundance: .; v_gene: TRBV6-6; CDR3aa: CASGQTGTEAFF; CDR3nt: TGTGCCAGCGGGCAGACGGGCACTGAAGCTTTCTTT
j_gene: TRBJ2-1; d_gene: .; abundance: .; v_gene: TRBV11-3; CDR3aa: CASSSPYYNEQFF; CDR3nt: TGTGCCAGCAGCTCCCCGTACTACAATGAGCAGTTCTTC
j_gene: TRBJ2-3; d_gene: TRBD2; abundance: once; v_gene: TRBV24-1; CDR3aa: CATSDPSGRDSHTDTQYF; CDR3nt: TGTGCCACCAGTGATCCTAGCGGGAGGGACTCCCACACAGATACGCAGTATTTT
j_gene: TRBJ1-3; d_gene: .; abundance: .; v_gene: TRBV19; CDR3aa: CASTYRDGYSGNTIYF; CDR3nt: TGTGCCAGTACTTATAGGGACGGCTACTCTGGAAACACCATATATTTT
j_gene: TRBJ1-2; d_gene: TRBD1; abundance: .; v_gene: TRBV29-1; CDR3aa: CSVKLGQGADYGYTF; CDR3nt: TGCAGCGTGAAATTGGGACAGGGGGCAGACTATGGCTACACCTTC
j_gene: TRBJ2-3; d_gene: .; abundance: .; v_gene: TRBV7-9; CDR3aa: CASSPLHISTDTQYF; CDR3nt: TGTGCCAGCAGCCCACTCCACATTAGCACAGATACGCAGTATTTT
j_gene: TRBJ1-4; d_gene: TRBD1; abundance: .; v_gene: TRBV5-1; CDR3aa: CASSLGQGGVGEKLFF; CDR3nt: TGCGCCAGCAGCCTCGGACAGGGAGGAGTTGGAGAAAAACTGTTTTTT
j_gene: TRBJ1-1; d_gene: .; abundance: .; v_gene: TRBV6-5; CDR3aa: CASSYSRGSTNTEAFF; CDR3nt: TGTGCCAGCAGTTACTCAAGGGGGAGTACGAACACTGAAGCTTTCTTT
j_gene: TRBJ1-2; d_gene: .; abundance: .; v_gene: TRBV5-1; CDR3aa: CASSLGSSNYGYTF; CDR3nt: TGCGCCAGCAGCTTGGGGTCCTCTAACTATGGCTACACCTTC
j_gene: TRBJ2-3; d_gene: .; abundance: .; v_gene: TRBV7-3; CDR3aa: CASSLVGGGDTQYF; CDR3nt: TGTGCCAGCAGCTTAGTCGGGGGTGGAGATACGCAGTATTTT
j_gene: TRBJ2-7; d_gene: TRBD2; abundance: .; v_gene: TRBV6-2/TRBV6-3; CDR3aa: CASSRTSGGYEQYF; CDR3nt: TGTGCCAGCAGTCGGACTAGCGGGGGCTACGAGCAGTACTTC
j_gene: TRBJ1-2; d_gene: .; abundance: .; v_gene: TRBV18; CDR3aa: CASSPDWGGYTF; CDR3nt: TGTGCCAGCTCACCAGACTGGGGCGGCTACACCTTC
j_gene: TRBJ1-2; d_gene: .; abundance: .; v_gene: TRBV4-1; CDR3aa: CASSQGGVHSGYTF; CDR3nt: TGCGCCAGCAGCCAGGGAGGGGTCCACTCTGGCTACACCTTC
j_gene: TRBJ2-3; d_gene: .; abundance: .; v_gene: TRBV5-6; CDR3aa: CASSLGGIRSTDTQYF; CDR3nt: TGTGCCAGCAGCTTGGGCGGGATCCGGAGCACAGATACGCAGTATTTT
j_gene: TRBJ2-2; d_gene: .; abundance: .; v_gene: TRBV12-3/TRBV12-4; CDR3aa: CASSLYTGELFF; CDR3nt: TGTGCCAGCAGTCTCTACACCGGGGAGCTGTTTTTT
j_gene: TRBJ1-4; d_gene: .; abundance: .; v_gene: TRBV9; CDR3aa: CASSAPRDGNEKLFF; CDR3nt: TGTGCCAGCAGCGCCCCCCGGGACGGGAATGAAAAACTGTTTTTT
j_gene: TRBJ2-1; d_gene: .; abundance: .; v_gene: TRBV19; CDR3aa: CASNTLKGGQRRHEQFF; CDR3nt: TGTGCCAGTAACACTCTCAAGGGGGGACAGCGCCGGCATGAGCAGTTCTTC
j_gene: TRBJ1-3; d_gene: .; abundance: few; v_gene: TRBV6-5; CDR3aa: CASSGRISGNTIYF; CDR3nt: TGTGCCAGCAGCGGACGTATCTCTGGAAACACCATATATTTT
j_gene: TRBJ2-4; d_gene: TRBD1; abundance: .; v_gene: TRBV27; CDR3aa: CASSLWSRTGGKNIQYF; CDR3nt: TGTGCCAGCAGTTTATGGAGTCGGACAGGGGGCAAAAACATTCAGTACTTC
j_gene: TRBJ2-1; d_gene: TRBD1; abundance: .; v_gene: TRBV5-5; CDR3aa: CASSLAGQGLYNEQFF; CDR3nt: TGTGCCAGCAGCTTGGCCGGACAGGGGCTTTACAATGAGCAGTTCTTC
j_gene: TRBJ2-1; d_gene: TRBD2; abundance: once; v_gene: TRBV20-1; CDR3aa: CSASLLAGGASSYNEQFF; CDR3nt: TGCAGTGCTAGTTTACTAGCGGGAGGCGCGAGCTCCTACAATGAGCAGTTCTTC
j_gene: TRBJ1-4; d_gene: TRBD1; abundance: .; v_gene: TRBV12-3/TRBV12-4; CDR3aa: CASRGGQNEKLFF; CDR3nt: TGTGCCAGCAGGGGGGGACAGAATGAAAAACTGTTTTTT
j_gene: TRBJ2-6; d_gene: .; abundance: .; v_gene: TRBV6-5; CDR3aa: CASRLPGANVLTF; CDR3nt: TGTGCCAGCAGACTCCCTGGGGCCAACGTCCTGACTTTC
j_gene: TRBJ2-2; d_gene: .; abundance: .; v_gene: TRBV30; CDR3aa: CAWSVRTTGELFF; CDR3nt: TGTGCCTGGAGTGTGAGGACCACCGGGGAGCTGTTTTTT
j_gene: TRBJ1-3; d_gene: .; abundance: .; v_gene: TRBV3-1/TRBV3-2; CDR3aa: CASSLTSSGNTIYF; CDR3nt: TGTGCCAGCAGCCTTACCAGCTCTGGAAACACCATATATTTT
j_gene: TRBJ2-3; d_gene: TRBD1; abundance: .; v_gene: TRBV19; CDR3aa: CASRLRQGVDTQYF; CDR3nt: TGTGCCAGTAGACTAAGACAGGGAGTAGATACGCAGTATTTT
j_gene: TRBJ1-5; d_gene: TRBD1; abundance: once; v_gene: TRBV6-1; CDR3aa: CASSELPTGAHQPQHF; CDR3nt: TGTGCCAGCAGTGAATTACCGACAGGGGCTCATCAGCCCCAGCATTTT